This T cell receptor (beta chain) is drawn from a study of blood T cell repertoires in COVID-19 (dated by TCRdb to about 2020). Notes on the research overall: Collaborator samples came from the United States, Italy and Spain and covered acute and convalescent phases of COVID-19. The material from the prospective study consisted of cDNA or gDNA derived from T cells, B-cell-depleted T cells, or PBMCs. Deeply sampled blood TCRbeta repertoires from subjects exposed to, actively infected with, or recovered from COVID-19 were included in the dataset. The repertoires were released in a freely available public database meant as a resource for research on the immune response to SARS-CoV-2. Samples came from the ongoing ImmuneRACE study (first 160 participants) plus 1,254 subjects from 6 global collaborators. Sample metadata almost always included a de-identified subject ID, COVID-19 status, age in years and sex. Where HLA class I and class II types were available, the types were taken from metadata supplied by the sample provider, not from assay-based typing. What the study reported, not specific to this receptor: The amount of clinical and demographic metadata varied by source and participant and was provided uncurated.

TCRbeta CDR3 regions were amplified from genomic DNA by means of the immunoSEQ Assay, a bias-controlled multiplex PCR. The authors processed their data as follows. Within the assay, amplification of reference gene primers was used to estimate how many nucleated cells each sample contained. To quantify the absolute abundance of each unique TCRbeta CDR3 rearrangement, sequence reads were collapsed and filtered. For each sample, productive Simpson clonality was calculated by taking the square root of Simpson's diversity index across productive rearrangements. TCRdb holds this immuneACCESS table with in-frame rearrangements only. Some clones are missing; in checked studies, unresolved V genes explain under half, and the rest has no known cause. D and trimming were read from the DNA, whereas the V and J calls and clone size are those reported in that table. Here the sample has under 150,000 clones; 85% to 90% occur a single time. The ten biggest clones cover around 4.7% of the sample.

In this sample, this clone turned up a few times. What this receptor recognizes is not known. Per-nucleotide qualities are absent, and no much larger clonotype sits a single base away. This same CDR3 is encoded by further DNA sequences in the sample. CDR1 and CDR2 were assigned from the germline V gene (reference sequence) as PRHDT and FYEKMQ. At the junction V is shortened by 6 bases and J by 5 bases, with 10 bases in between. Including the terminal cysteine and phenylalanine, the CDR3 comprises 13 residues. Only the CDR3 DNA stays, 39 bases, in frame from base 1. The collaborating institutions used their own protocols to collect whole blood in K2EDTA tubes. For TCRbeta analysis, collaborator samples were shipped as frozen whole blood, as isolated PBMCs, or as DNA extracted from either sample type.

Recombination joined TRBV13 with TRBJ2-2; confidence is insufficient to name the D gene. The source material was peripheral blood. The TCR sequence derives from a human donor in a cohort sampled during active COVID-19. The DNA sequence is TGTGCCAGCAGTTCGCCGAGGACCGGGGAGCTGTTTTTT. Translation gives CASSSPRTGELFF.